Following are 23 T cell receptor beta chains from one sample sequenced in a study of graft-versus-host responses after intestinal transplantation. Some clones are missing from TCRdb's copy, which holds only in-frame ones; the method was immunoSEQ multiplex PCR. Of 15,000 to 20,000 clones in the sample, 35% to 40% were seen once. The starting material was alloreactive CD4+ T cells from a mixed lymphocyte reaction culture, obtained before transplantation. The subset here: CFSE-low proliferating T cells sorted from approximately 6-day pre-transplant mixed lymphocyte reaction (GvH or HvG direction). The source is a human patient who was an organ donor for intestinal transplantation.

The gene calls are TRBV6-5 and TRBJ1-5; 9 bases are a match to TRBD1. CDR3 length: 14 residues. Germline CDR1 and CDR2: MNHEY and SVGAGI. After removal of 7 bases from V and 8 bases from J, the junction contained 9 bases not matched to a gene. The CDR3 is CASTGGQGREPQHF. The CDR3 DNA reads TGTGCCAGCACGGGAGGACAGGGGAGAGAGCCCCAGCATTTT.

This rearrangement joins TRBV6-5 to TRBJ2-7; 8 positions match TRBD2. The CDR3 is made up of 15 amino acids. Germline V gene sequence: CDR1 MNHEY, CDR2 SVGAGI. The V segment lost 4 bases and the J segment 3 bases; nucleotides outside the gene matches: 8. The CDR3 bases are TGTGCCAGCAGTTCGGCACGAAGCGGGAGCTACGAGCAGTACTTC. Amino acids: CASSSARSGSYEQYF.

This chain joins TRBV4-2 and TRBJ1-2; D not resolved. Germline assignment: CDR1 LGHNA and CDR2 YNFKEQ. V gave up 4 bases and J gave up 12 bases, with 18 bases separating them. This CDR3 spans 13 amino acids. The DNA for the CDR3 is TGTGCCAGCAGCCTTCTAAGAGACGGCAAACACACCTTC. Translation: CASSLLRDGKHTF.

The chain couples TRBV5-4 to TRBJ2-2; 11 positions match TRBD2. J gave up 6 bases and V 2 bases, and 3 bases lay outside the gene matches. CDR3 length: 15 residues. Germline V gene lookup returns CDR1 SGHNT and CDR2 YYREEE (reference sequence). The CDR3 region has the DNA TGTGCCAGCAGCTTAAAACTAGCGGGAGCCGGGGAGCTGTTTTTT. This sequence encodes CASSLKLAGAGELFF.

This clone was found a few times. The chain's CDR3 is CASSYSLAGVSYEQYF. CDR3 sequence (DNA): TGTGCCAGCAGTTACTCTCTAGCTGGTGTTTCCTACGAGCAGTACTTC. The J gene is TRBJ2-7, the V gene TRBV6-5; TRBD2 is a possible D gene (5 bases). The CDR3 contains 16 residues. V was shortened by 0 bases and J by 1 base, with 13 bases between the two germline ends. Germline assignment: CDR1 MNHEY and CDR2 SVGAGI.

This clone was seen a few times. The chain combines TRBV6-1 with TRBJ2-3, with 13 bases aligning to TRBD2. The ends lost 4 bases at V and 10 bases at J; junction bases unmatched: 5. The germline V gene has CDR1 MNHNS and CDR2 SASEGT. This CDR3 contains 14 residues. As DNA, the CDR3 is TGTGCCAGCAGTGGGACTAGCGGGAGTATCGCGCAGTATTTT. Amino acid sequence: CASSGTSGSIAQYF.

Here the CDR3 reads CASSLVSGYASGELFF. Here the CDR3 DNA reads TGTGCCAGCAGCTTGGTCTCGGGGTACGCATCCGGGGAGCTGTTTTTT. The rearrangement joins TRBV11-2 to TRBJ2-2; the D gene is possibly TRBD2 (5 bases). The V and J ends lost 3 bases and 6 bases respectively, with 17 bases between them. Germline-derived CDR1 and CDR2 are SGHAT and FQNNGV. This CDR3 region has 16 residues.

The CDR3 coding sequence is TGTGCCATCAGTGCGGCGACAGATACGCAGTATTTT. Translating it yields CAISAATDTQYF. The V call is TRBV10-3, the J call TRBJ2-3; D remains unclear. Germline-derived CDR1 and CDR2 are ENHRY and SYGVKD. The CDR3 is 12 amino acids. Deletions cut 4 bases from V and 3 bases from J, with 5 bases between.

This clone showed up just a few times. The chain joins TRBV15 to TRBJ2-3, with 11 bases matching TRBD2. This CDR3 comprises 17 residues. Per germline, CDR1 LNHNV and CDR2 YYDKDF (reference sequence). J gave up 9 bases and V 0 bases, and 11 bases lay outside the gene matches. The CDR3 DNA sequence: TGTGCCACCAGCAGAGATTTGGCTAGCGGGAGGAGCGGCACGCAGTATTTT. Translated, it gives CATSRDLASGRSGTQYF.

The chain joins TRBV13 to TRBJ2-3; D gene uncertain. The CDR3 runs to 14 residues. The V end was cut by 3 bases, the J end by 5 bases, with 12 bases between. Germline values: CDR1 PRHDT, CDR2 FYEKMQ (reference sequence). CDR3 sequence reads: CASSFGPREDTQYF. In DNA, the CDR3 is TGTGCCAGCAGCTTCGGGCCTCGAGAAGATACGCAGTATTTT.

For the CDR3, the DNA is TGTGCCATCAGTGAGCCGGACAGGTACTATGGCTACACCTTC. It translates to CAISEPDRYYGYTF. The genes are TRBV10-3 and TRBJ1-2, with 7 bases that match TRBD1. The CDR3 loop spans 14 amino acids. With 2 bases clipped from V and 3 bases from J, the junction kept 3 bases outside the gene matches. The V gene's germline CDR1 is ENHRY and CDR2 SYGVKD.

This chain links TRBV5-6 with TRBJ2-5; 7 nucleotides align to TRBD2. The J call may not be correct, given that the DNA end is closer to TRBJ2-7. In germline, CDR1 is SGHDT, CDR2 YYEEEE. The CDR3 sequence is 16 residues long. DNA for the CDR3: TGTGCCAGCAGCTCACCGGGACTAAGCACCCCCTACGAGCAGTACTTC. This translates into CASSSPGLSTPYEQYF.

The V gene is TRBV1, the J gene TRBJ2-5; TRBD1 is taken as the D call from the table, unchecked against the DNA. TRBV1 is tagged as a pseudogene. This CDR3 spans 14 amino acids. CDR3 sequence: CTSSRTGAQETQYF. The CDR3 DNA sequence: TGCACCAGCAGCCGGACAGGGGCGCAAGAGACCCAGTACTTC.

The chain uses TRBV19 and TRBJ1-4, with 7 bases aligning to TRBD1. Germline CDR1 is LNHDA and CDR2 is SQIVND (reference sequence). V was pared by 6 bases and J by 5 bases, with 6 bases of the junction left unmatched. This CDR3 contains 14 residues. The CDR3 loop is CASRPGTDNEKLFF. CDR3 bases: TGTGCCAGTAGACCCGGGACAGACAATGAAAAACTGTTTTTT.

J is TRBJ1-4 and V is TRBV5-1, with a weak D call TRBD1 (6 bases). The CDR3 totals 14 residues. Germline V gene lookup returns CDR1 SGHRS and CDR2 YFSETQ. Between the trimmed V and J ends, which lost 3 bases and 6 bases, there was a span of 12 bases. The CDR3 DNA sequence: TGCGCCAGCAGCTCCAGGGGTTTCGATGAAAAACTGTTTTTT. This encodes CASSSRGFDEKLFF.

The V call is TRBV5-5, the J call TRBJ1-5; perhaps TRBD1 as D (5 bases). The CDR3 consists of 14 residues. The V gene's germline CDR1 is SGHKS and CDR2 YYEKEE (reference sequence). With 0 bases removed from V and 10 bases from J, the gap between germline ends came to 14 bases. CDR3 region: CASSLGPEGQPQHF. The DNA for the CDR3 is TGTGCCAGCAGCTTGGGTCCGGAGGGGCAACCCCAGCATTTT. The whole variable domain, filled in from reference TRBV5-5 and TRBJ1-5, reads DAGVTQSPTHLIKTRGQQVTLRCSPISGHKSVSWYQQVLGQGPQFIFQYYEKEERGRGNFPDRFSARQFPNYSSELNVNALLLGDSALYLCASSLGPEGQPQHFGDGTRLSIL.

V is TRBV7-8 and J is TRBJ2-7; D unclear. Trimming removed 3 bases at V and 3 bases at J, with 9 bases between. The CDR3 covers 13 residues. Per the germline V gene, CDR1 is SGHVS and CDR2 is FQNEAQ. The CDR3 reads CASSFQWSYEQYF. The CDR3 coding sequence is TGTGCCAGCAGCTTTCAGTGGAGCTACGAGCAGTACTTC.

This chain connects TRBV5-1 to TRBJ1-1, with a weak D call TRBD1 (6 bases). CDR1 SGHRS and CDR2 YFSETQ come from the germline V gene. The germline V and J ends were trimmed by 1 base and 1 base, with 17 bases remaining between them. The CDR3 length is 17 residues. Here the CDR3 DNA reads TGCGCCAGCAGCTTGCTTGTTTCGGGGGGGGCGAACACTGAAGCTTTCTTT. This codes for CASSLLVSGGANTEAFF.

The J gene is TRBJ2-1, the V gene TRBV18; TRBD2 matches at 7 bases. CDR1 KGHSH and CDR2 LQKENI come from the germline V gene. V was pared by 1 base and J by 10 bases, with 7 bases of the junction left unmatched. This CDR3 region has 14 residues. CDR3: CASSPQAGVNEQFF. The DNA of the CDR3 is TGTGCCAGCTCACCACAGGCGGGAGTAAACGAGCAGTTCTTC.

The rearrangement links TRBV11-3 to TRBJ2-7; 9 bases fit TRBD1. This CDR3 has 14 residues. Per the germline V gene, CDR1 is SGHNT and CDR2 is YENEEA. Unmatched junction bases numbered 3, after V lost 2 bases and J lost 4 bases. Here the CDR3 reads CASSLRQGGYEQYF. The CDR3 DNA reads TGTGCCAGCAGCTTAAGACAGGGGGGATACGAGCAGTACTTC.

This clone has a handful of counts. V gene TRBV30 combines with J gene TRBJ2-4; D possibly matches TRBD1 or TRBD2 (5 bases each). V was cut by 3 bases and J by 2 bases, with 14 bases left in between. Germline V gene data show CDR1 as GTSNPN and CDR2 as SVGIG (reference sequence). The CDR3 runs 15 residues. As DNA, the CDR3 is TGTGCCTGGAGGGGGACCTACGGGACCAAAAACATTCAGTACTTC. This codes for CAWRGTYGTKNIQYF. Supplemented by reference TRBV30 and TRBJ2-4, the full variable domain reads SQTIHQWPATLVQPVGSPLSLECTVEGTSNPNLYWYRQAAGRGLQLLFYSVGIGQISSEVPQNLSASRPQDRQFILSSKKLLLSDSGFYLCAWRGTYGTKNIQYFGAGTRLSVL.

The chain uses TRBV6-5 and TRBJ1-1, with a weak D call TRBD1 (5 bases). In germline, CDR1 is MNHEY, CDR2 SVGAGI. The CDR3 loop spans 14 amino acids. Trimming took 1 base from V and 4 from J, leaving 10 bases between them. In DNA form, the CDR3 reads TGTGCCAGCAGTTACTTGCAGGGCGGCACTGAAGCTTTCTTT. The encoded protein is CASSYLQGGTEAFF.

The chain links TRBV5-6 to TRBJ1-2; unclear D gene. From germline, CDR1 is SGHDT and CDR2 YYEEEE. The CDR3 loop spans 11 amino acids. Trimming left V 2 bases short and J 3 bases short, with 2 bases between. This CDR3 is CASSLHYGYTF. The CDR3 bases are TGTGCCAGCAGCTTACACTATGGCTACACCTTC.